The text below deals with one TCR beta chain. Produced via immunoSEQ multiplex PCR; TCRdb's table is partial and in-frame only. The sample includes more than 25,000 clones, 89% of them seen just once. V was clipped by 0 bases and J by 0 bases; unmatched bases: 4. This CDR3 contains 16 residues. Germline values: CDR1 SGHRS, CDR2 YFSETQ. The data are from a study of blood T cell repertoires in COVID-19. Study-level information: T cells, B-cell-depleted T cells, or PBMCs supplied cDNA or gDNA.

The sequenced material came from peripheral blood. This chain uses TRBV5-1 with TRBJ1-1; 8 bases align to TRBD1. This clonotype was sampled from a woman between 35 and 50 years old with active or convalescent COVID-19. DNA of the CDR3: TGCGCCAGCAGCTTGGTGGGACAGGAGGTGAACACTGAAGCTTTCTTT. Amino acids: CASSLVGQEVNTEAFF. The full variable domain, with the rest looked up from reference TRBV5-1 and TRBJ1-1, is KAGVTQTPRYLIKTRGQQVTLSCSPISGHRSVSWYQQTPGQGLQFLFEYFSETQRNKGNFPGRFSGRQFSNSRSEMNVSTLELGDSALYLCASSLVGQEVNTEAFFGQGTRLTVV.